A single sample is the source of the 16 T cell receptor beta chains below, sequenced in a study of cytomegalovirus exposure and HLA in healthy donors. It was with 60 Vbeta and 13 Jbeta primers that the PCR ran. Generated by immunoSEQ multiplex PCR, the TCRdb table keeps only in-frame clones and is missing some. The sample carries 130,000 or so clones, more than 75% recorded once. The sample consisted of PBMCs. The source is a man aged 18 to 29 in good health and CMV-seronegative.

The CDR3 nucleotides read TGTGCCAGTAGTACAGGGGGCCCTACCTACGAGCAGTACTTC. Encoded protein: CASSTGGPTYEQYF. The gene calls are TRBV19 and TRBJ2-7; TRBD1 matches at 8 bases. Losses at the gene ends were 4 bases for V and 2 bases for J; bases not matched to a gene: 4. Germline V gene lookup returns CDR1 LNHDA and CDR2 SQIVND (reference sequence). CDR3 length: 14 amino acids. The full variable domain, completed using reference TRBV19 and TRBJ2-7, is DGGITQSPKYLFRKEGQNVTLSCEQNLNHDAMYWYRQDPGQGLRLIYYSQIVNDFQKGDIAEGYSVSREKKESFPLTVTSAQKNPTAFYLCASSTGGPTYEQYFGPGTRLTVT.

The CDR3 is CASRLTGAYEQYF. The CDR3 nucleotides are TGTGCCAGCAGACTGACAGGAGCCTACGAGCAGTACTTC. The rearrangement joins TRBV27 to TRBJ2-5; TRBD1 is a possible D gene (6 bases). Gene TRBJ2-7 matches the end of the DNA better, so the J call may be wrong. The germline V gene has CDR1 MNHEY and CDR2 SMNVEV (reference sequence). This CDR3 is 13 amino acids long.

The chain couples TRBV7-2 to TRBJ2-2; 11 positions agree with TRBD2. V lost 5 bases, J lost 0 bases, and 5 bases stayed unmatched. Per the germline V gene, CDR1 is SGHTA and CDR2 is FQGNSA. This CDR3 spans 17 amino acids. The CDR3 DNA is TGTGCCAGCAGCCTGAGACTAGCGGGGACGAACACCGGGGAGCTGTTTTTT. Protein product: CASSLRLAGTNTGELFF.

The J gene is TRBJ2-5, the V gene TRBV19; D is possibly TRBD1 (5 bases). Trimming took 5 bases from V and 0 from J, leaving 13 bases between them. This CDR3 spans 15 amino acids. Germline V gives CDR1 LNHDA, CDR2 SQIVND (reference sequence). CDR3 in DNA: TGTGCCAGTAGTCTACAGGTTTGGTACCAAGAGACCCAGTACTTC. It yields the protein CASSLQVWYQETQYF.

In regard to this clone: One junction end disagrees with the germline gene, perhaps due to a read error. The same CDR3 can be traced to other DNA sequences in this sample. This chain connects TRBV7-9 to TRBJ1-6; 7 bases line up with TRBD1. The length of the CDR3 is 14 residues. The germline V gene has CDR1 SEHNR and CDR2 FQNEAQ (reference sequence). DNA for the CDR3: TGCGCCAGCAGCTGGACAGGAGCGAATTCACCCCTCCACTTT. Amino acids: CASSWTGANSPLHF.

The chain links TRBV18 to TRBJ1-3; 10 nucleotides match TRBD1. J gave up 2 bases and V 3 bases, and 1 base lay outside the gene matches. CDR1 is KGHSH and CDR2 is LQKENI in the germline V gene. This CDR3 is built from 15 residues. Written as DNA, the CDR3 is TGTGCCAGCTCACCCGGGACAGGGGCTGGAAACACCATATATTTT. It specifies CASSPGTGAGNTIYF.

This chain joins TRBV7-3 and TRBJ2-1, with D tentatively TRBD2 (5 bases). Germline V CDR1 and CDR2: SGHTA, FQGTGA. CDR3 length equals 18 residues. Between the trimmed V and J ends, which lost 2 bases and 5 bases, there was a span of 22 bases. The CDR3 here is CASSLYPHQEEDNNEQFF. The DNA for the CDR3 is TGTGCCAGCAGCTTATACCCTCACCAGGAGGAGGATAACAATGAGCAGTTCTTC.

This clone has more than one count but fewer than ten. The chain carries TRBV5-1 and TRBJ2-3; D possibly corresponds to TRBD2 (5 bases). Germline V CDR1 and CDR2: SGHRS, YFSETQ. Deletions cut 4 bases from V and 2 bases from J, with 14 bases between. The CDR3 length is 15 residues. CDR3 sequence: CASSAGRAFTDTQYF. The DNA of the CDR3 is TGCGCCAGCAGCGCGGGCCGGGCCTTCACAGATACGCAGTATTTT. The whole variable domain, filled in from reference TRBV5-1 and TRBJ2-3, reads KAGVTQTPRYLIKTRGQQVTLSCSPISGHRSVSWYQQTPGQGLQFLFEYFSETQRNKGNFPGRFSGRQFSNSRSEMNVSTLELGDSALYLCASSAGRAFTDTQYFGPGTRLTVL.

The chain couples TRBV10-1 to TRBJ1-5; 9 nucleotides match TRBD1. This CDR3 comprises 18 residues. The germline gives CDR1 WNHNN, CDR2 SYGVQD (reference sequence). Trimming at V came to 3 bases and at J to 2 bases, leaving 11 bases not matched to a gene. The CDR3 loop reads CASSEPYNGDRGNQPQHF. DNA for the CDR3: TGCGCCAGCAGTGAACCTTATAATGGGGACAGGGGCAATCAGCCCCAGCATTTT.

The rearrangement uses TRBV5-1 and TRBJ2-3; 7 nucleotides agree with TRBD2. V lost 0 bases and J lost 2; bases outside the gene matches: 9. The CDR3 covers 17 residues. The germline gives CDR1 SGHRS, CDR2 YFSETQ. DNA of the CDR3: TGCGCCAGCAGCTTGGATCTGAGCGGGGCGTACACAGATACGCAGTATTTT. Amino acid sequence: CASSLDLSGAYTDTQYF.

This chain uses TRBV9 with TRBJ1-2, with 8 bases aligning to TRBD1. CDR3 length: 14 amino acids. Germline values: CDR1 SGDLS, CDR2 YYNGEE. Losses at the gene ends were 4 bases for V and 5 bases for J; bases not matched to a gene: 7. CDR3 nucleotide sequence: TGTGCCAGCAGCCGCGGACAGGGCGGGTATGGCTACACCTTC. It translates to CASSRGQGGYGYTF.

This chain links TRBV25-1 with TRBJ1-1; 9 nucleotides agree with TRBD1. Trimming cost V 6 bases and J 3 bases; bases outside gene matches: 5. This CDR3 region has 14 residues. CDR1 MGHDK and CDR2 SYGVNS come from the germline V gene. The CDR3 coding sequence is TGTGCCAGCAGAGGGACAGGGTGGTACACTGAAGCTTTCTTT. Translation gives CASRGTGWYTEAFF.

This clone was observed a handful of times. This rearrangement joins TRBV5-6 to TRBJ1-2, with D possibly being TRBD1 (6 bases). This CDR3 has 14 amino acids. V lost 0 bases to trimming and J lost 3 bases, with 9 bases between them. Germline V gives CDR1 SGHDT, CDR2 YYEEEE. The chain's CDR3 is CASSLEGVDYGYTF. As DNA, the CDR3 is TGTGCCAGCAGCTTGGAGGGGGTGGACTATGGCTACACCTTC.

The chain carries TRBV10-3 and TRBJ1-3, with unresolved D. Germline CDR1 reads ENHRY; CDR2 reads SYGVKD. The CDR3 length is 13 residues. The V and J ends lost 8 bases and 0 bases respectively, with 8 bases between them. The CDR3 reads CAIGRDSGNTIYF. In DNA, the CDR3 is TGTGCCATCGGGAGGGACTCTGGAAACACCATATATTTT.

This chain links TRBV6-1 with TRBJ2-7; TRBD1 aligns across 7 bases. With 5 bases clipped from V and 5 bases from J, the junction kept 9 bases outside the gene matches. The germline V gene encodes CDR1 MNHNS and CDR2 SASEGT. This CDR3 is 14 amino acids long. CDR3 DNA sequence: TGTGCCAGCAGTCACCGGGGACAGTTCAACGAGCAGTACTTC. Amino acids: CASSHRGQFNEQYF.

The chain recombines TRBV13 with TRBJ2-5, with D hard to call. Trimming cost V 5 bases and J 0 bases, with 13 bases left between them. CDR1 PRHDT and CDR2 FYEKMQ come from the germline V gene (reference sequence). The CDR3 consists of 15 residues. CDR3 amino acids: CASSQRGVHQETQYF. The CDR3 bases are TGTGCCAGCAGCCAAAGAGGAGTCCACCAAGAGACCCAGTACTTC.